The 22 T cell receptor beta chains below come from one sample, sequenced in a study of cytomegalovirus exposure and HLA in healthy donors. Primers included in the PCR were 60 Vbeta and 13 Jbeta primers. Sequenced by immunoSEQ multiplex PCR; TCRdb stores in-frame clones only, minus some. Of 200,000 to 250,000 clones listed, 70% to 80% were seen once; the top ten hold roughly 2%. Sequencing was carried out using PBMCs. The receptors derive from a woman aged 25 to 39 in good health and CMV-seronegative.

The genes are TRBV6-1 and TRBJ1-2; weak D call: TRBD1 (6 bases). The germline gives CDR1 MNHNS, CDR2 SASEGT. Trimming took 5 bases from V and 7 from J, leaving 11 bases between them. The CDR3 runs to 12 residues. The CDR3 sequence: CASSPLGGGYTF. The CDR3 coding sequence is TGTGCCAGCAGTCCCTTAGGGGGTGGCTACACCTTC.

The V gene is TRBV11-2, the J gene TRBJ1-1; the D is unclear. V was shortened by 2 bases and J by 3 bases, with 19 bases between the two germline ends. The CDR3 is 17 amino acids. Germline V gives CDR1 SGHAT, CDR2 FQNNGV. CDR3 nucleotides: TGTGCCAGCAGCTTAAAGGGAGAGGAAGGAACGGACACTGAAGCTTTCTTT. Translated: CASSLKGEEGTDTEAFF.

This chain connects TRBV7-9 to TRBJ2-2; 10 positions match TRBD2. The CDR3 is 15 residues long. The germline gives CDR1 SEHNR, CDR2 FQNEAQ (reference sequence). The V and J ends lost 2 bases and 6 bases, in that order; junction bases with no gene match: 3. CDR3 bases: TGTGCCAGCAGCTTATTAGGACTAGCGGCCGGGGAGCTGTTTTTT. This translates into CASSLLGLAAGELFF.

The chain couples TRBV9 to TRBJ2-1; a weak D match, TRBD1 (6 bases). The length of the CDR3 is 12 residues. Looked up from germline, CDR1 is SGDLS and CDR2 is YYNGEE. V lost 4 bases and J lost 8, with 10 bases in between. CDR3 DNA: TGTGCCAGCAGCCCACAGGGCGATGAGCAGTTCTTC. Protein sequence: CASSPQGDEQFF.

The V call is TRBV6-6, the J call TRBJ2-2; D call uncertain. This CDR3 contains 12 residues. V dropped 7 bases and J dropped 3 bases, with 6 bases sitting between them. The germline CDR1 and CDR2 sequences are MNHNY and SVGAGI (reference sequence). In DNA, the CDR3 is TGTGCCAGCACTCCTGACACCGGGGAGCTGTTTTTT. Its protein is CASTPDTGELFF.

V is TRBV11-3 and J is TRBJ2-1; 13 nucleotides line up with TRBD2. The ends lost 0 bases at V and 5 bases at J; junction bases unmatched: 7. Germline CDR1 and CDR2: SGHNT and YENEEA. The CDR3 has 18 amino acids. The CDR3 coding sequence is TGTGCCAGCAGCTTAGAAACACTAACTAGCGGGGGGGACAATGAGCAGTTCTTC. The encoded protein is CASSLETLTSGGDNEQFF.

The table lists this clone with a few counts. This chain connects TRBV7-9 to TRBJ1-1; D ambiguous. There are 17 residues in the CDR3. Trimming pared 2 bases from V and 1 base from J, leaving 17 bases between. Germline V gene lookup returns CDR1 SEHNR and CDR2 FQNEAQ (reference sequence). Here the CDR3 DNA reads TGTGCCAGCAGCTTAAACCGGGTGGGTTTACGGAACACTGAAGCTTTCTTT. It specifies CASSLNRVGLRNTEAFF.

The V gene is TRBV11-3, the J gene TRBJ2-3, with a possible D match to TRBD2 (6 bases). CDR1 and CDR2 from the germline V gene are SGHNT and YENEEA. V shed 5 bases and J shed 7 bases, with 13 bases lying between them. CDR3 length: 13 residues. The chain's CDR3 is CASSPWTIYTQYF. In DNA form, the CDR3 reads TGTGCCAGCAGCCCCTGGACTATTTATACGCAGTATTTT.

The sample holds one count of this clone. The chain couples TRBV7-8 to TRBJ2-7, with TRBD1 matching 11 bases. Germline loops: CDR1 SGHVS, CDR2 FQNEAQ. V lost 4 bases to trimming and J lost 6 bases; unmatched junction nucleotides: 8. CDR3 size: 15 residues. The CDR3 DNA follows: TGTGCCAGCAGCTCTGGACAGGGGGCATTTCTCGAGCAGTACTTC. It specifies CASSSGQGAFLEQYF.

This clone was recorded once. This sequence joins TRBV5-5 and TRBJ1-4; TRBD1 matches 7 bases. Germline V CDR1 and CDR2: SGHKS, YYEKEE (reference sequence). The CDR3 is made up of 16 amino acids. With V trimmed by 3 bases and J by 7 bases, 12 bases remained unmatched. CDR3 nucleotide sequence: TGTGCCAGCAGCTCGGGGGCCGCCAGGGGGTCTGAAAAACTGTTTTTT. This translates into CASSSGAARGSEKLFF.

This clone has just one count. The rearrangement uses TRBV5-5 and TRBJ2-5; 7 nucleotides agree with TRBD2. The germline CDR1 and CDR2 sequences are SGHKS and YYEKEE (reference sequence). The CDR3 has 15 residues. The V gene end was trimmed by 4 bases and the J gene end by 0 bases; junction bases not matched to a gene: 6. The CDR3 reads CASSHPGTNQETQYF. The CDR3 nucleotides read TGTGCCAGCAGCCACCCTGGGACTAACCAAGAGACCCAGTACTTC.

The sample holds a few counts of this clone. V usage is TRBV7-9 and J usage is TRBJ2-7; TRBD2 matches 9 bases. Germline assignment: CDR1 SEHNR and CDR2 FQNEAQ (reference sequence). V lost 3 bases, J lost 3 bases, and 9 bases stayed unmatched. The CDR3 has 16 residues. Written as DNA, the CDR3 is TGTGCCAGCAGCTTCGCCAGCGCGGGAGGGCGCTACGAGCAGTACTTC. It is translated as CASSFASAGGRYEQYF.

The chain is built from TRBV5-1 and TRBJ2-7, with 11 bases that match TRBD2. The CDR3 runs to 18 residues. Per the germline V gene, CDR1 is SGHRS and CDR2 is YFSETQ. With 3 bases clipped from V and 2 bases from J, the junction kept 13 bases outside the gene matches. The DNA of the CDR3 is TGCGCCAGCAGCTCCCTCGGGCTAGCGGGAGGTTCGGCCTACGAGCAGTACTTC. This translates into CASSSLGLAGGSAYEQYF.

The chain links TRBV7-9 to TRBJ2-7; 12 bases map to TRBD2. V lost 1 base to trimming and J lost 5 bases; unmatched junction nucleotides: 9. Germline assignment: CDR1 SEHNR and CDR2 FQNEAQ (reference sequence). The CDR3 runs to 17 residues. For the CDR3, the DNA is TGTGCCAGCAGCTTAGTGGATTCTAGCGGGAGGGCCAACGAGCAGTACTTC. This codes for CASSLVDSSGRANEQYF.

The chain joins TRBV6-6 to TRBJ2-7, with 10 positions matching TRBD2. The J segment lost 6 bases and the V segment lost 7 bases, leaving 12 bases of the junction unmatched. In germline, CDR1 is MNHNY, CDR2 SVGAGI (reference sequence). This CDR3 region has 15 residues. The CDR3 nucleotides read TGTGCCAGCACCTTAGGGAATAGCGGGGGGAGCGAGCAGTACTTC. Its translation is CASTLGNSGGSEQYF.

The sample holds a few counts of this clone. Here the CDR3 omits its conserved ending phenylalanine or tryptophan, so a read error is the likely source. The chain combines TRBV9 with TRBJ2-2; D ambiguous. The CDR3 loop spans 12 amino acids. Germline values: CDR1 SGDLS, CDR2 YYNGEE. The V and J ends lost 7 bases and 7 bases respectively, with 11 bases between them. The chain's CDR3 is CASRARNGELFL. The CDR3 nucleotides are TGTGCCAGCCGCGCCCGCAACGGGGAGCTGTTTTTG.

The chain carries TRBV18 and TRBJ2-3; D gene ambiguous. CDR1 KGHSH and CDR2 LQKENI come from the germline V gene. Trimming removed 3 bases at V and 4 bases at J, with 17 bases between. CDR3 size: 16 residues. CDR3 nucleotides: TGTGCCAGCTCACCCTCCGGTCCCGCTACTTCAGATACGCAGTATTTT. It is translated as CASSPSGPATSDTQYF.

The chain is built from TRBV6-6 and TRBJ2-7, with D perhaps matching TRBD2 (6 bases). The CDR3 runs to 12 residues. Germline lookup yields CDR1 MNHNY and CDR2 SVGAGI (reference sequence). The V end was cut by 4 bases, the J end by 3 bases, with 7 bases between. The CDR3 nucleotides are TGTGCCAGCAGTTGGGGACTCTACGAGCAGTACTTC. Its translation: CASSWGLYEQYF.

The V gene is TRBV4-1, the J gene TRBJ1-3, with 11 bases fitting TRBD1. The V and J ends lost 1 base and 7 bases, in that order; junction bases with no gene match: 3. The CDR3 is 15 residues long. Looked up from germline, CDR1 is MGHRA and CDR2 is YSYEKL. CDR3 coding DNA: TGCGCCAGCAGCCAAGGGGACAGGGGGAGTAACACCATATATTTT. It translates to CASSQGDRGSNTIYF.

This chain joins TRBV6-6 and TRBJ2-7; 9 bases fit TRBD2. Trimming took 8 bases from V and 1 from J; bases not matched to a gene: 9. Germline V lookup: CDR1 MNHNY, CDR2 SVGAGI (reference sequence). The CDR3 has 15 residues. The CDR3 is CASSLSGGESYEQYF. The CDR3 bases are TGTGCCAGCTCCCTTAGCGGGGGCGAATCCTACGAGCAGTACTTC.

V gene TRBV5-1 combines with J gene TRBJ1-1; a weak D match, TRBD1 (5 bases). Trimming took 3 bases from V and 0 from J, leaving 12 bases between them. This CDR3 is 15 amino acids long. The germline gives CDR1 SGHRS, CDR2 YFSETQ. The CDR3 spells CASSYGAGMNTEAFF. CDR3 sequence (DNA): TGCGCCAGCAGCTATGGGGCGGGGATGAACACTGAAGCTTTCTTT.

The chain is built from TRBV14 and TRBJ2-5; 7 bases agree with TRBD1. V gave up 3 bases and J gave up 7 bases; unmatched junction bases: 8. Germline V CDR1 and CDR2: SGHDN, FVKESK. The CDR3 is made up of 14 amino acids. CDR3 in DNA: TGTGCCAGCAGCCATCGGACAGGAGTCGGGACCCAGTACTTC. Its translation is CASSHRTGVGTQYF.